These 21 T cell receptor beta chains originate from one sample sequenced in a study of blood T cell repertoires in COVID-19. Sequenced by immunoSEQ multiplex PCR; TCRdb stores in-frame clones only, minus some. The sample lists hundreds of thousands of clones; about 84% were seen once. Material: PBMCs or T cells enriched from blood (not recorded which). These receptors came from a woman aged 50 to 60 who had recovered from COVID-19.

J is TRBJ1-2 and V is TRBV2; D ambiguous. The CDR3 consists of 14 residues. CDR1 SNHLY and CDR2 FYNNEI come from the germline V gene. V was shortened by 4 bases and J by 1 base, with 10 bases between the two germline ends. DNA of the CDR3: TGTGCCAGCAGTGGACACTCTCTTAACTATGGCTACACCTTC. This sequence encodes CASSGHSLNYGYTF.

The CDR3 loop is CASSQGPTAITDTQYF. The CDR3 DNA reads as TGCGCCAGCAGCCAAGGTCCCACAGCCATCACAGATACGCAGTATTTT. The V call is TRBV4-3, the J call TRBJ2-3; D ambiguous. In germline, CDR1 is LGHNA, CDR2 YSLEER. V dropped 1 base and J dropped 2 bases, with 13 bases sitting between them. The CDR3 sequence is 16 residues long.

The chain has TRBV5-1 and TRBJ2-3; 16 positions agree with TRBD2. The CDR3 loop spans 18 amino acids. Looked up from germline, CDR1 is SGHRS and CDR2 is YFSETQ. The V gene end was trimmed by 3 bases and the J gene end by 0 bases; junction bases not matched to a gene: 4. CDR3 sequence: CASSSGTSGRASTDTQYF. CDR3 bases: TGCGCCAGCAGCTCCGGGACTAGCGGGAGGGCTAGCACAGATACGCAGTATTTT.

The chain combines TRBV5-4 with TRBJ2-2; weak D call: TRBD2 (5 bases). CDR3 size: 13 residues. V was cut by 4 bases and J by 3 bases, with 7 bases left in between. Per germline, CDR1 SGHNT and CDR2 YYREEE (reference sequence). CDR3 in amino acids: CASSTADTGELFF. CDR3 nucleotide sequence: TGTGCCAGCAGCACAGCGGACACCGGGGAGCTGTTTTTT.

This sequence joins TRBV21-1 and TRBJ1-2; the D call in the table, TRBD1, was not verified against the DNA. TRBV21-1 is deemed a pseudogene. The CDR3 is 17 amino acids. The CDR3 loop is CASRPGQGERIQMGYTF. The CDR3, as DNA: TGTGCCAGCAGGCCGGGACAGGGGGAGAGGATACAGATGGGCTACACCTTC.

This clone was picked up one time. CDR3 region: CASSNREFSGANVLTF. Here the CDR3 DNA reads TGTGCCAGTAGTAACAGGGAGTTCTCTGGGGCCAACGTCCTGACTTTC. The genes are TRBV19 and TRBJ2-6; TRBD1 might be the D (6 bases). Trimming removed 4 bases from V and 0 bases from J, with 10 bases in between. This CDR3 is 16 amino acids long. Germline loops: CDR1 LNHDA, CDR2 SQIVND (reference sequence). The variable domain in full, completed from reference TRBV19 and TRBJ2-6, reads DGGITQSPKYLFRKEGQNVTLSCEQNLNHDAMYWYRQDPGQGLRLIYYSQIVNDFQKGDIAEGYSVSREKKESFPLTVTSAQKNPTAFYLCASSNREFSGANVLTFGAGSRLTVL.

The gene calls are TRBV27 and TRBJ1-1, with D perhaps matching TRBD1 (5 bases). V gave up 5 bases and J gave up 4 bases, with 17 bases separating them. In germline, CDR1 is MNHEY, CDR2 SMNVEV (reference sequence). The CDR3 loop spans 15 amino acids. This chain's CDR3 is CASSLAGGAGTEAFF. In nucleotides, the CDR3 is TGTGCCAGCAGTCTCGCCGGCGGGGCAGGCACTGAAGCTTTCTTT.

The chain uses TRBV5-1 and TRBJ1-5, with a possible D match to TRBD1 (6 bases). Deletions cut 7 bases from V and 6 bases from J, with 17 bases between. CDR1 is SGHRS, CDR2 YFSETQ, per germline. This CDR3 has 14 residues. CDR3 nucleotide sequence: TGCGCCAGCCGGCCAGGGGATAATAGTCAGCCCCAGCATTTT. It encodes CASRPGDNSQPQHF.

This rearrangement joins TRBV11-2 to TRBJ2-7, with TRBD2 matching over 14 bases. Germline V gives CDR1 SGHAT, CDR2 FQNNGV. V was clipped by 0 bases and J by 7 bases; unmatched bases: 5. This CDR3 region has 16 residues. The CDR3 coding sequence is TGTGCCAGCAGCTTAGATAGGGGACTAGCGGGGGTGGAGCAGTACTTC. It encodes CASSLDRGLAGVEQYF.

The V gene is TRBV5-5, the J gene TRBJ1-5; 8 bases align to TRBD1. V lost 4 bases to trimming and J lost 0 bases; unmatched junction nucleotides: 6. Germline loops: CDR1 SGHKS, CDR2 YYEKEE (reference sequence). This CDR3 contains 16 residues. The CDR3 reads CASSQGTGYSNQPQHF. In nucleotides, the CDR3 is TGTGCCAGCAGCCAAGGGACAGGATATAGCAATCAGCCCCAGCATTTT.

The sample holds one count of this clone. The chain links TRBV9 to TRBJ1-2; D is possibly TRBD1 (5 bases). There are 17 residues in the CDR3. Trimming cost V 4 bases and J 2 bases, with 21 bases left between them. The germline gives CDR1 SGDLS, CDR2 YYNGEE. The CDR3 bases are TGTGCCAGCAGCCCCGGACTGGGGGGAATGTTGAACTATGGCTACACCTTC. Translating gives CASSPGLGGMLNYGYTF.

This chain joins TRBV2 and TRBJ2-7; TRBD1 matches 7 bases. CDR1 is SNHLY, CDR2 FYNNEI, per germline. V shed 2 bases, J shed 1 base, and the junction held 5 bases outside the gene matches. This CDR3 has 15 amino acids. CDR3 protein: CASSEPGQESYEQYF. CDR3 DNA sequence: TGTGCCAGCAGTGAACCCGGACAGGAATCCTACGAGCAGTACTTC.

The rearrangement links TRBV10-3 to TRBJ2-1; weak D call: TRBD2 (5 bases). The CDR3 runs to 16 residues. The germline V gene has CDR1 ENHRY and CDR2 SYGVKD. V was clipped by 4 bases and J by 8 bases, with 21 bases between them. CDR3 residues: CAISAPTNGLGDEQFF. CDR3 DNA sequence: TGTGCCATCAGTGCGCCGACCAATGGGTTGGGAGATGAGCAGTTCTTC.

CDR3 amino acids: CASSRSEGGRLEPQHF. In DNA, the CDR3 is TGTGCCAGCAGCCGGTCGGAGGGAGGGAGACTTGAGCCCCAGCATTTT. The chain uses TRBV7-2 and TRBJ1-5; no clear D gene. The CDR3 runs 16 residues. The V gene lost 5 bases and the J gene lost 8 bases, with 22 bases spanning the gap. From germline, CDR1 is SGHTA and CDR2 FQGNSA.

In its sample, this clone was seen once. The gene calls are TRBV4-3 and TRBJ2-2, with 7 bases that match TRBD2. V gave up 1 base and J gave up 0 bases; unmatched junction bases: 5. The CDR3 is 17 amino acids. Germline loops: CDR1 LGHNA, CDR2 YSLEER. The DNA for the CDR3 is TGCGCCAGCAGCCAAGCGCCGGCGGGGGCGAACACCGGGGAGCTGTTTTTT. It is translated as CASSQAPAGANTGELFF.

The V and J genes are TRBV6-6 and TRBJ2-1; unclear D gene. The CDR3 extends over 16 amino acids. V gave up 7 bases and J gave up 0 bases, with 16 bases separating them. CDR1 is MNHNY and CDR2 is SVGAGI in the germline V gene (reference sequence). CDR3 in amino acids: CASIPPARSSYNEQFF. CDR3 nucleotide sequence: TGTGCCAGCATTCCTCCAGCGAGGAGCTCCTACAATGAGCAGTTCTTC.

The CDR3 sequence is CASRPSGGFNEQFF. The CDR3 bases are TGTGCCAGCAGACCTAGCGGGGGGTTCAATGAGCAGTTCTTC. V is TRBV6-5 and J is TRBJ2-1; 11 nucleotides align to TRBD2. This CDR3 is built from 14 residues. CDR1 is MNHEY and CDR2 is SVGAGI in the germline V gene. The ends lost 6 bases at V and 6 bases at J; junction bases unmatched: 4.

This chain links TRBV6-6 with TRBJ1-3; D is perhaps TRBD1 (5 bases). Germline loops: CDR1 MNHNY, CDR2 SVGAGI (reference sequence). Between the trimmed V and J ends, which lost 10 bases and 0 bases, there was a span of 13 bases. The CDR3 has 14 residues. The CDR3 DNA sequence: TGTGCCACCCACAGGACGGTCTCTGGAAACACCATATATTTT. This gives the protein CATHRTVSGNTIYF.

This chain connects TRBV5-1 to TRBJ1-2; D remains ambiguous. V lost 4 bases to trimming and J lost 4 bases, with 11 bases between them. CDR1 and CDR2 (germline): SGHRS, YFSETQ. This CDR3 region has 13 residues. Here the CDR3 DNA reads TGCGCCAGCAGCCCCCCTGAGGGCTATGGCTACACCTTC. Protein: CASSPPEGYGYTF.

The chain uses TRBV4-1 and TRBJ2-7, with 11 bases fitting TRBD2. V was pared by 7 bases and J by 3 bases, with 5 bases of the junction left unmatched. CDR1 is MGHRA, CDR2 YSYEKL, per germline. This CDR3 is 14 amino acids long. The CDR3 DNA follows: TGCGCCAGCAAGTATACTAGCGGGAGCTACGAGCAGTACTTC. Protein: CASKYTSGSYEQYF.

The V gene is TRBV6-6, the J gene TRBJ1-6, with 10 bases fitting TRBD1. Per germline, CDR1 MNHNY and CDR2 SVGAGI (reference sequence). Trimming cost V 5 bases and J 9 bases; bases outside gene matches: 4. The CDR3 spans 14 residues. The CDR3 DNA follows: TGTGCCAGCAGTCGGGACAGGGGAGCTTCACCCCTCCACTTT. Amino acids: CASSRDRGASPLHF.